These T cell receptor beta chains were read from a single sample in a study of blood T cell repertoires in COVID-19. The method was immunoSEQ multiplex PCR; TCRdb's version includes in-frame clones alone and lacks a portion of them. In the table there are a few hundred thousand clones, about 87% of which are singletons. Sequences were obtained from peripheral blood. The receptors were gathered from a human donor in a cohort sampled during active COVID-19. Both conserved end residues are part of each CDR3. A D gene is named only where the DNA matches it firmly. The size of a clone is reported for some rows only, either as once, few or many, or as a class for expanded clones.

J | size | V | D | CDR3 | DNA
TRBJ2-6 | - | TRBV10-3 | TRBD1 | CAIGDIRQGISSGANVLTF | TGTGCCATAGGGGACATACGACAGGGTATAAGCTCTGGGGCCAACGTCCTGACTTTC
TRBJ1-2 | - | TRBV9 | - | CASSVDPGGRAWYGYTF | TGTGCCAGCAGCGTAGATCCTGGGGGCAGGGCGTGGTATGGCTACACCTTC
TRBJ1-1 | - | TRBV19 | - | CASTLGRTEAFF | TGTGCCAGTACGTTAGGGAGGACTGAAGCTTTCTTT
TRBJ2-2 | - | TRBV6-4 | TRBD1 | CASSASGQGPPGELFF | TGTGCCAGCAGTGCCTCTGGACAGGGGCCCCCCGGGGAGCTGTTTTTT
TRBJ2-1 | - | TRBV5-4 | - | CASSLSAGDNEQFF | TGTGCCAGCAGCTTGTCAGCCGGGGACAATGAGCAGTTCTTC
TRBJ2-5 | - | TRBV7-6 | - | CASSPLGTPETQYF | TGTGCCAGCAGCCCTCTCGGGACTCCTGAGACCCAGTACTTC
TRBJ1-6 | - | TRBV3-1/TRBV3-2 | TRBD1 | CASSPQGINSPLHF | TGTGCCAGCAGCCCACAGGGGATTAATTCACCCCTCCACTTT
TRBJ2-1 | - | TRBV7-2 | TRBD2 | CASSSGLAGAEQFF | TGTGCCAGCAGCAGCGGACTAGCGGGAGCTGAGCAGTTCTTC
TRBJ2-1 | - | TRBV25-1 | - | CASSDLVGNEQFF | TGTGCCAGCAGTGACTTAGTTGGCAATGAGCAGTTCTTC
TRBJ2-1 | once | TRBV11-2 | TRBD1 | CASSRDRVAYNEQFF | TGTGCCAGCAGCCGCGACAGGGTCGCCTACAATGAGCAGTTCTTC
TRBJ2-5 | - | TRBV7-3 | - | CASSRTVRETQYF | TGTGCCAGCAGCCGGACAGTGCGTGAGACCCAGTACTTC
TRBJ2-7 | - | TRBV5-1 | TRBD2 | CASSYGTSGRDEQYF | TGCGCCAGCAGCTACGGGACTAGCGGACGGGACGAGCAGTACTTC
TRBJ2-2 | - | TRBV7-8 | - | CATEGPANTGELFF | TGTGCCACCGAGGGTCCCGCGAACACCGGGGAGCTGTTTTTT
TRBJ2-3 | - | TRBV10-3 | - | CAIGEGRGTDTQYF | TGTGCCATCGGAGAGGGTCGGGGGACAGATACGCAGTATTTT
TRBJ2-2 | - | TRBV5-1 | - | CASSVNTGELFF | TGCGCCAGCAGTGTAAACACCGGGGAGCTGTTTTTT
TRBJ2-7 | - | TRBV15 | - | CATSRDPQGSYEQYF | TGTGCCACCAGCAGAGATCCCCAGGGTAGCTACGAGCAGTACTTC
TRBJ2-1 | - | TRBV28 | - | CASSDGGLSSYNEQFF | TGTGCCAGCAGTGACGGCGGCCTGAGCTCCTACAATGAGCAGTTCTTC